The entry that follows covers one T cell receptor (beta chain) sequence. After removal of 3 bases from V and 5 bases from J, the junction contained 5 bases not matched to a gene. The CDR3 has 14 residues. Germline V gene sequence: CDR1 SGHRS, CDR2 YFSETQ. This sample is part of a study of blood T cell repertoires in COVID-19. Study background: Samples representing acute and convalescent COVID-19 were sourced from the United States, Italy and Spain.

As originally analysed: It was from reference gene primer amplification that nucleated cell counts were estimated. Assay used: immunoSEQ multiplex PCR; TCRdb lists only in-frame clones, some missing. The V and J calls and clone size were taken over from that table, and D and trimming were inferred from the DNA. The repertoire holds some 300,000 clones, with around 89% as singletons. This TCR was sampled from a woman aged 45 to 65 with COVID-19, enrolled during active disease. Sequenced input: peripheral blood. The chain combines TRBV5-1 with TRBJ2-1, with 7 positions matching TRBD2. The CDR3 sequence: CASSSGGRNNEQFF. The DNA of the CDR3 is TGCGCCAGCAGCTCCGGGGGGAGGAACAATGAGCAGTTCTTC.